The 18 T cell receptor beta chains presented below share a single source sample, sequenced in a study of control samples from healthy donors and cancer patients. Using immunoSEQ multiplex PCR, the repertoire was profiled, and TCRdb retains in-frame clones only, with some absent. The data show fewer than 120,000 clones, approximately 87% seen once. Sequencing was done on a sample of PBMCs. The receptor source for this set is a woman aged 55-70 years with lung cancer.

This chain joins TRBV14 and TRBJ1-1, with 8 bases aligning to TRBD1. The CDR3 length is 15 residues. V shed 4 bases and J 4 bases; nucleotides not matched to a gene: 8. The germline V gene has CDR1 SGHDN and CDR2 FVKESK. CDR3 sequence (DNA): TGTGCCAGCAGCCTGACAGGGGCTGGGGGCACTGAAGCTTTCTTT. The encoded protein is CASSLTGAGGTEAFF.

The chain employs TRBV6-1 and TRBJ1-1; D perhaps matches TRBD1 (5 bases). This CDR3 region has 16 residues. With 4 bases removed from V and 0 bases from J, the gap between germline ends came to 15 bases. Germline V gene data show CDR1 as MNHNS and CDR2 as SASEGT. The CDR3 sequence: CASSGVNTGLNTEAFF. DNA of the CDR3: TGTGCCAGCAGTGGCGTGAACACAGGTTTGAACACTGAAGCTTTCTTT.

The gene calls are TRBV29-1 and TRBJ2-1; TRBD1 might be the D (7 bases). The germline V gene encodes CDR1 SQVTM and CDR2 ANQGSEA. CDR3 size: 16 residues. Trimming stripped 4 bases from V and 6 bases from J, with 22 bases between. This CDR3 is CSVVLSGGFRRNEQFF. The CDR3 DNA sequence: TGCAGCGTTGTTCTGTCAGGGGGGTTTCGCCGCAATGAGCAGTTCTTC.

J is TRBJ2-7 and V is TRBV5-6, with 10 positions matching TRBD1. V lost 4 bases to trimming and J lost 6 bases; unmatched junction nucleotides: 7. CDR3 size: 14 residues. The germline CDR1 and CDR2 sequences are SGHDT and YYEEEE. The CDR3, as DNA: TGTGCCAGCAGCAGGGTGGGACAGGGGACCGAGCAGTACTTC. Residues: CASSRVGQGTEQYF.

J is TRBJ2-7 and V is TRBV30; TRBD2 matches 10 bases. Trimming removed 1 base from V and 7 bases from J; junction bases left unmatched: 7. The germline V gene encodes CDR1 GTSNPN and CDR2 SVGIG (reference sequence). CDR3 length equals 14 residues. In DNA, the CDR3 is TGTGCCTGGAGTGACCTAGCGGGAGTGCCAGAGCAGTACTTC. It specifies CAWSDLAGVPEQYF.

The CDR3 DNA is TGTGCCAGCACCATCGGACAGGGGTATGAAAAACTGTTTTTT. This encodes CASTIGQGYEKLFF. V usage is TRBV2 and J usage is TRBJ1-4; 9 bases fit TRBD1. In germline, CDR1 is SNHLY, CDR2 FYNNEI. This CDR3 has 14 amino acids. V was clipped by 7 bases and J by 6 bases; unmatched bases: 6.

For the CDR3, the DNA is TGCAGTGCTAGTTACGAAGGCGCCTACGAGCAGTACTTC. As protein: CSASYEGAYEQYF. This chain uses TRBV20-1 with TRBJ2-7; no firm D call. Deletions cut 3 bases from V and 2 bases from J, with 11 bases between. In germline, CDR1 is DFQATT, CDR2 SNEGSKA (reference sequence). This CDR3 has 13 amino acids.

Regarding this clone: Other DNA variants within this sample encode the same CDR3. CDR3 sequence reads: CASSFGQGNTGELFF. The CDR3 bases are TGTGCCAGCAGCTTCGGACAGGGAAACACCGGGGAGCTGTTTTTT. The chain combines TRBV5-4 with TRBJ2-2, with TRBD1 matching over 8 bases. With V trimmed by 2 bases and J by 2 bases, 2 bases remained unmatched. Germline V gene lookup returns CDR1 SGHNT and CDR2 YYREEE (reference sequence). The CDR3 is made up of 15 amino acids.

The chain has TRBV30 and TRBJ1-3, with D perhaps matching TRBD1 (5 bases). V was trimmed by 4 bases and J by 3 bases, leaving 13 bases between them. The CDR3 spans 14 residues. Germline CDR1 and CDR2: GTSNPN and SVGIG (reference sequence). CDR3: CAWTSGLYGNTIYF. As DNA, the CDR3 is TGTGCCTGGACCTCGGGACTTTATGGAAACACCATATATTTT.

V is TRBV7-6 and J is TRBJ2-1, with TRBD2 matching 8 bases. Trimming took 4 bases from V and 0 from J; bases not matched to a gene: 20. CDR3 length: 21 amino acids. Germline V gene lookup returns CDR1 SGHVS and CDR2 FNYEAQ. The CDR3 reads CASSSPPPGLGGESSYNEQFF. In DNA, the CDR3 is TGTGCCAGCAGCTCCCCTCCCCCGGGACTAGGAGGGGAAAGCTCCTACAATGAGCAGTTCTTC.

The chain employs TRBV10-3 and TRBJ1-1, with D possibly TRBD1 on 5 matching bases. CDR1 is ENHRY, CDR2 SYGVKD, per germline. The CDR3 covers 13 residues. The V end lost 6 bases, the J end lost 1 base, and 9 bases lay between the germline ends. The CDR3 bases are TGTGCCATCAGGGGGACGGCGAACACTGAAGCTTTCTTT. This sequence encodes CAIRGTANTEAFF.

The chain links TRBV11-3 to TRBJ2-7, with 7 bases fitting TRBD1. Germline V gene lookup returns CDR1 SGHNT and CDR2 YENEEA. V lost 3 bases, J lost 4 bases, and 3 bases stayed unmatched. This CDR3 spans 13 amino acids. The CDR3 reads CASSLGQPYEQYF. CDR3 in DNA: TGTGCCAGCAGCTTGGGACAGCCATACGAGCAGTACTTC.

This clone was observed a handful of times. The genes are TRBV24-1 and TRBJ2-6; 7 positions agree with TRBD2. Germline V gene lookup returns CDR1 KGHDR and CDR2 SFDVKD. The CDR3 totals 16 residues. The ends lost 6 bases at V and 2 bases at J; junction bases unmatched: 6. The CDR3 is CATSPGGGTGANVLTF. CDR3 DNA: TGTGCCACCAGTCCCGGCGGGGGAACTGGGGCCAACGTCCTGACTTTC.

This chain joins TRBV5-1 and TRBJ1-1; D gene unclear. This CDR3 has 13 residues. CDR1 is SGHRS and CDR2 is YFSETQ in the germline V gene. V lost 2 bases, J lost 1 base, and 6 bases lay in between. CDR3 in amino acids: CASSLTSNTEAFF. CDR3 DNA sequence: TGCGCCAGCAGCTTAACATCGAACACTGAAGCTTTCTTT. Based on the CDR3 plus reference TRBV5-1 and TRBJ1-1, the full variable domain is KAGVTQTPRYLIKTRGQQVTLSCSPISGHRSVSWYQQTPGQGLQFLFEYFSETQRNKGNFPGRFSGRQFSNSRSEMNVSTLELGDSALYLCASSLTSNTEAFFGQGTRLTVV.

The chain couples TRBV9 to TRBJ1-4; 7 bases are shared with TRBD1. V shed 0 bases and J 4 bases; nucleotides not matched to a gene: 3. Germline V lookup: CDR1 SGDLS, CDR2 YYNGEE. CDR3 length: 15 amino acids. This CDR3 is CASSVAGQLNEKLFF. The CDR3 nucleotides are TGTGCCAGCAGCGTAGCGGGACAGCTTAATGAAAAACTGTTTTTT. The full variable domain, completed using reference TRBV9 and TRBJ1-4, is DSGVTQTPKHLITATGQRVTLRCSPRSGDLSVYWYQQSLDQGLQFLIQYYNGEERAKGNILERFSAQQFPDLHSELNLSSLELGDSALYFCASSVAGQLNEKLFFGSGTQLSVL.

DNA for the CDR3: TGTGCCATCAGTGAGTCGGGAGGAGGCACCGGGGAGCTGTTTTTT. Residues: CAISESGGGTGELFF. The chain uses TRBV10-3 and TRBJ2-2; a weak D match, TRBD2 (6 bases). The CDR3 covers 15 residues. CDR1 ENHRY and CDR2 SYGVKD come from the germline V gene. V shed 0 bases and J shed 4 bases, with 9 bases lying between them.

The rearrangement links TRBV5-1 to TRBJ2-6; no clear D gene. Germline V gene sequence: CDR1 SGHRS, CDR2 YFSETQ. The length of the CDR3 is 17 residues. The V and J ends lost 0 bases and 0 bases respectively, with 10 bases between them. Here the CDR3 reads CASSLAPHNSGANVLTF. In nucleotides, the CDR3 is TGCGCCAGCAGCTTGGCTCCCCATAACTCTGGGGCCAACGTCCTGACTTTC. The whole variable domain, filled in from reference TRBV5-1 and TRBJ2-6, reads KAGVTQTPRYLIKTRGQQVTLSCSPISGHRSVSWYQQTPGQGLQFLFEYFSETQRNKGNFPGRFSGRQFSNSRSEMNVSTLELGDSALYLCASSLAPHNSGANVLTFGAGSRLTVL.

This clone has only one observation. This chain links TRBV2 with TRBJ2-3, with D maybe TRBD2 (7 bases). V gave up 6 bases and J gave up 2 bases, with 18 bases separating them. This CDR3 region has 16 residues. Per germline, CDR1 SNHLY and CDR2 FYNNEI. CDR3 in amino acids: CASRRAAGAPTDTQYF. DNA of the CDR3: TGTGCCAGCAGGCGTGCCGCGGGGGCGCCCACAGATACGCAGTATTTT.